Presented here are 10 T cell receptor beta chains from one specimen sequenced in a study of CD4 and CD8 cells across lung adenocarcinoma regions. MiXCR was run by TCRdb on the PCR reads, yielding one entry per CDR3 protein. The sample yields fewer than 20,000 distinct CDR3 sequences, roughly 51% seen once. Material for sequencing was CD8+ T cells from the center of a lung tumor. The receptors shown here come from a female donor with lung adenocarcinoma. The CD4 and CD8 labels of this study may be unreliable.

The chain recombines TRBV7-6 with TRBJ2-7, with 13 bases that match TRBD2. J was trimmed by 1 base and V by 5 bases; bases with no gene match: 8. Germline V gene data show CDR1 as SGHVS and CDR2 as FNYEAQ. The CDR3 is 17 residues long. For the CDR3, the DNA is TGTGCCAGCAGCACGACTAGCGGGGGGTCCATGTCCTACGAGCAGTACTTC. Its protein product is CASSTTSGGSMSYEQYF.

The genes are TRBV30 and TRBJ2-1; D ambiguous. V shed 2 bases and J shed 6 bases, with 23 bases lying between them. CDR1 and CDR2 (germline): GTSNPN, SVGIG (reference sequence). The CDR3 extends over 17 amino acids. CDR3 region: CAWSLLISVQRRNEQFF. The CDR3 nucleotides are TGTGCCTGGAGTCTGTTAATCAGCGTGCAGCGACGCAATGAGCAGTTCTTC.

As concerns this clonotype: Given a much more abundant clone one base away, this may be a read error. V gene TRBV10-2 combines with J gene TRBJ2-1; D remains ambiguous. Looked up from germline, CDR1 is WSHSY and CDR2 is SAAADI. V was cut by 2 bases and J by 13 bases, with 18 bases left in between. The CDR3 is 14 amino acids. Here the CDR3 reads CASSESGYQETQFF. The CDR3 bases are TGCGCCAGCAGTGAGAGTGGGTACCAAGAGACCCAGTTCTTC.

This clonotype was recorded many times. The J gene is TRBJ2-7, the V gene TRBV6-5; D is possibly TRBD2 (5 bases). Deletions cut 7 bases from V and 2 bases from J, with 12 bases between. This CDR3 region has 13 residues. CDR1 is MNHEY and CDR2 is SVGAGI in the germline V gene. As DNA, the CDR3 is TGTGCCAGCACTTCGGACTGGGCCTACGAGCAGTACTTC. Protein product: CASTSDWAYEQYF.

About this clonotype: One end of the junction fails to match germline, which may point to a read error. This sequence joins TRBV12-3 or TRBV12-4 and TRBJ2-5; D tentatively reads TRBD1 or TRBD2 (6 bases each). The CDR3 contains 18 residues. In DNA form, the CDR3 reads TGTGCCGGCAGTTGTGCGGGGCTCGGGGGCCGTGACCAAAAGATCCAGTACTTC. Protein product: CAGSCAGLGGRDQKIQYF.

The rearrangement uses TRBV11-3 and TRBJ2-1, with 12 bases fitting TRBD2. The CDR3 length is 16 residues. CDR1 and CDR2 from the germline V gene are SGHNT and YENEEA. The J segment lost 5 bases and the V segment lost 5 bases, leaving 7 bases of the junction unmatched. CDR3 in amino acids: CASSTRTSGKDNEQFF. CDR3 DNA sequence: TGTGCCAGCAGCACTAGGACTAGCGGGAAGGACAATGAGCAGTTCTTC.

V and J are TRBV6-1 and TRBJ2-3, with 10 positions matching TRBD2. Germline assignment: CDR1 MNHNS and CDR2 SASEGT. This CDR3 is 16 amino acids long. V lost 4 bases and J lost 4; bases outside the gene matches: 8. CDR3 sequence reads: CASSVSSGSPADTQYF. The CDR3, as DNA: TGTGCCAGCAGTGTGTCTAGCGGGAGCCCGGCAGATACGCAGTATTTT.

V is TRBV12-3 or TRBV12-4 and J is TRBJ2-6; D remains unclear. The CDR3 covers 18 residues. V shed 5 bases and J shed 0 bases, with 17 bases lying between them. The chain's CDR3 is CASSLVLGRYSGANVLTF. CDR3 sequence (DNA): TGTGCCAGCAGTCTGGTTCTCGGACGGTACTCTGGGGCCAACGTCCTGACTTTC.

There are many counts of this clonotype. The genes are TRBV27 and TRBJ2-1; 14 positions agree with TRBD2. Germline CDR1 reads MNHEY; CDR2 reads SMNVEV (reference sequence). This CDR3 spans 16 amino acids. With V trimmed by 6 bases and J by 7 bases, 8 bases remained unmatched. The CDR3 sequence is CASRPTGTSGRNEQFF. CDR3 DNA sequence: TGTGCCAGCAGGCCAACCGGGACTAGCGGGAGAAATGAGCAGTTCTTC.

Comments on this clonotype: An end of the junction does not agree with germline; a read error may underlie this. The chain has TRBV10-1 and TRBJ2-4, with 8 bases identical to TRBD1. CDR1 is WNHNN and CDR2 is SYGVQD in the germline V gene (reference sequence). The CDR3 has 14 residues. CDR3 coding DNA: TGCGCCGGCAGGGGGCTGCTAGCCGAAGACATTCAGTACTTC. It is translated as CAGRGLLAEDIQYF.